Below, one TCR beta chain is given with its context. These data belong to a study of blood T cell repertoires in COVID-19. Overall study: Sample material is recorded as cDNA or gDNA derived from T cells, B-cell-depleted T cells, or PBMCs.

Methods used by the authors: From reference gene primer amplification, estimates of nucleated cell counts were derived. Repertoires were generated with immunoSEQ multiplex PCR, while TCRdb's copy carries only in-frame clones and drops some. The V and J calls and the clone size are those of that table, but D and trimming were determined from the DNA. The sample consists of about 220,000 clones, roughly 80% of them appearing once. Material for sequencing was peripheral blood. The source is a woman aged 70-85 years with acute or convalescent COVID-19.

The CDR3 reads CASSESDRGLIGFNEQFF. The CDR3 nucleotides read TGTGCCAGCAGTGAATCAGACAGGGGGCTAATAGGGTTCAATGAGCAGTTCTTC. V is TRBV6-1 and J is TRBJ2-1; 10 positions agree with TRBD1. V shed 2 bases, J shed 6 bases, and the junction held 13 bases outside the gene matches. Germline V gives CDR1 MNHNS, CDR2 SASEGT. The CDR3 totals 18 residues.